This T cell receptor beta chain comes out of a study of siplizumab effects on memory and regulatory T cells. Study results and limitations: Naive T cells were seen as more diverse than memory cells and as major alloresponse contributors.

The germline V and J ends were trimmed by 1 base and 5 bases, with 11 bases remaining between them. The germline V gene has CDR1 KGHSH and CDR2 LQKENI. The length of the CDR3 is 14 residues. Clones were sequenced by immunoSEQ multiplex PCR, and TCRdb holds only the in-frame ones, with some missing. The data show more than 95,000 clones, with about 93% seen just once and 0.32% held by the top ten. Concerning this clone: The antigen is not known.

The gene calls are TRBV18 and TRBJ1-1; a possible D gene is TRBD1 (5 bases). The source is a human donor in good health. Sequenced sample: CD4+ T cells sorted from blood. CDR3 residues: CASSPQGVGTEAFF. The CDR3 nucleotides are TGTGCCAGCTCACCACAAGGGGTGGGGACTGAAGCTTTCTTT.